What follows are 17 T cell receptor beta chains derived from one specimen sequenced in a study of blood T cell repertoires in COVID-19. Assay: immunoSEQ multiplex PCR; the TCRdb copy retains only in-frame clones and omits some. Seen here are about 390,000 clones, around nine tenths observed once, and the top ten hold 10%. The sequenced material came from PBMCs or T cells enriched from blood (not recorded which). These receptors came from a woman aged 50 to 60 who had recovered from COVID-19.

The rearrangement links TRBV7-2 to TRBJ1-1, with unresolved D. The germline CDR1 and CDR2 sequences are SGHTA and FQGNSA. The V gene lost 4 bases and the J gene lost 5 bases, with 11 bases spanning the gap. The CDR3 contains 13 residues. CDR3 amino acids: CASSSEVRTEAFF. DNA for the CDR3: TGTGCCAGCAGCTCTGAGGTTCGTACTGAAGCTTTCTTT.

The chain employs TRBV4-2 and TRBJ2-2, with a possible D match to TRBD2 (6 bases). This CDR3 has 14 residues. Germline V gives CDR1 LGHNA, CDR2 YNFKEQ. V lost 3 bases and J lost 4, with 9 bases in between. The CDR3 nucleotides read TGTGCCAGCAGCCAGGTGGGGGGCACCGGGGAGCTGTTTTTT. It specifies CASSQVGGTGELFF.

Here the CDR3 DNA reads TGTGCCAGTAGTGCAGACAGGGGGTGGACTGAAGCTTTCTTT. Amino acid sequence: CASSADRGWTEAFF. The chain combines TRBV19 with TRBJ1-1, with 9 bases lining up with TRBD1. The CDR3 length is 14 residues. J was trimmed by 5 bases and V by 5 bases; bases with no gene match: 6. In germline, CDR1 is LNHDA, CDR2 SQIVND (reference sequence).

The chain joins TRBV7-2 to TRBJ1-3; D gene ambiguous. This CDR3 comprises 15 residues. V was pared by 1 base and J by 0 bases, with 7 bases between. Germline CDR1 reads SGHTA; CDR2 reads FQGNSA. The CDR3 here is CASSLGQVSGNTIYF. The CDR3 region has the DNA TGTGCCAGCAGCTTAGGCCAGGTCTCTGGAAACACCATATATTTT.

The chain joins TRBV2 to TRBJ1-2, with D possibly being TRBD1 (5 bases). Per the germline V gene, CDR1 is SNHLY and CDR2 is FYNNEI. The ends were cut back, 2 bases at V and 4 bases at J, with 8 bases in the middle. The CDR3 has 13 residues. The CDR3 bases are TGTGCCAGCAGTGAATGGGGGGGCTATGGCTACACCTTC. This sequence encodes CASSEWGGYGYTF.

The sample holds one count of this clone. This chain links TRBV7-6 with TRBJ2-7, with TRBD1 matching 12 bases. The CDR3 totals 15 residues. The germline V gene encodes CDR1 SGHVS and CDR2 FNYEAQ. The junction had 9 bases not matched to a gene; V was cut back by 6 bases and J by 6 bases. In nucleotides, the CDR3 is TGTGCCAGCAGGAACCGGGACAGGGGGCGAGGCGAGCAGTACTTC. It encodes CASRNRDRGRGEQYF.

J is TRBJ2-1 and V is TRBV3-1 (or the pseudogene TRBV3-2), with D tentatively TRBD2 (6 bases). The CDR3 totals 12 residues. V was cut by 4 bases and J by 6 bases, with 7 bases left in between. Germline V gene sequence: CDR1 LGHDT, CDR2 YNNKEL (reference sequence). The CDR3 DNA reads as TGTGCCAGCAGCCGAGCGGGCAATGAGCAGTTCTTC. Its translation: CASSRAGNEQFF.

The CDR3, as DNA: TGTGCCAGCAGCGTAAAAGGGGGAGACAGATTACAAGAGACCCAGTACTTC. Translation gives CASSVKGGDRLQETQYF. The genes are TRBV9 and TRBJ2-5; weak D call: TRBD1 (6 bases). Germline values: CDR1 SGDLS, CDR2 YYNGEE. The CDR3 spans 17 residues. Trimming stripped 1 base from V and 2 bases from J, with 18 bases between. The whole variable domain, filled in from reference TRBV9 and TRBJ2-5, reads DSGVTQTPKHLITATGQRVTLRCSPRSGDLSVYWYQQSLDQGLQFLIQYYNGEERAKGNILERFSAQQFPDLHSELNLSSLELGDSALYFCASSVKGGDRLQETQYFGPGTRLLVL.

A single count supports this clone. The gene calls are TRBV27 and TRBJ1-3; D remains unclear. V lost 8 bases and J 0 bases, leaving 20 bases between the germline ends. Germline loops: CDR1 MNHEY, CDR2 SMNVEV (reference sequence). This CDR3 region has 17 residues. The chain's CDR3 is CASSIPTCGSSGNTIYF. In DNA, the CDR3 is TGTGCCAGCTCCATACCCACTTGCGGGAGCTCTGGAAACACCATATATTTT.

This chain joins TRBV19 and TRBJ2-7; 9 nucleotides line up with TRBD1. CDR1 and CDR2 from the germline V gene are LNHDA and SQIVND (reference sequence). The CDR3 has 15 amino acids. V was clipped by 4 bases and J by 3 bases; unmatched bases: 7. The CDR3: CASSTTGGIVYEQYF. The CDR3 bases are TGTGCCAGTAGTACCACAGGGGGCATTGTCTACGAGCAGTACTTC.

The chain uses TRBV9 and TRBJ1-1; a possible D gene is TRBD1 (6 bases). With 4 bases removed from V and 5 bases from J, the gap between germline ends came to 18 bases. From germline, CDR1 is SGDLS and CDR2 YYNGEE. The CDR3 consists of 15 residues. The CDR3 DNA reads TGTGCCAGCAGCCTTCTAGGGCAGGGGAAAACTGAAGCTTTCTTT. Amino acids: CASSLLGQGKTEAFF.

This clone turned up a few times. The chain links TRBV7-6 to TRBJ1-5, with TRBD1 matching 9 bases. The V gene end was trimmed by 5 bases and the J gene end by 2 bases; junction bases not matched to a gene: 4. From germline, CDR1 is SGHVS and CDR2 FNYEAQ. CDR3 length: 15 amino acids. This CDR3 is CASSVTGGGNQPQHF. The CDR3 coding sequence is TGTGCCAGCAGCGTAACAGGGGGCGGCAATCAGCCCCAGCATTTT.

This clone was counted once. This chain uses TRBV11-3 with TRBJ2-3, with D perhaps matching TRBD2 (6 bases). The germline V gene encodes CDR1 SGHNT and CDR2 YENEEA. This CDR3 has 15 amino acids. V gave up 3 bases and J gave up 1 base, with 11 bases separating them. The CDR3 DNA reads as TGTGCCAGCAGCTTGTCGGGGGTCGGCACAGATACGCAGTATTTT. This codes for CASSLSGVGTDTQYF.

CDR3: CASSPTGTSGYEQFF. CDR3 in DNA: TGTGCCAGCAGCCCCACCGGGACTAGCGGGTATGAGCAGTTCTTC. The chain joins TRBV7-3 to TRBJ2-1; 12 positions agree with TRBD2. Germline V gene sequence: CDR1 SGHTA, CDR2 FQGTGA. The CDR3 consists of 15 residues. Trimming removed 5 bases from V and 8 bases from J; junction bases left unmatched: 7. Based on the CDR3 plus reference TRBV7-3 and TRBJ2-1, the full variable domain is GAGVSQTPSNKVTEKGKYVELRCDPISGHTALYWYRQSLGQGPEFLIYFQGTGAADDSGLPNDRFFAVRPEGSVSTLKIQRTERGDSAVYLCASSPTGTSGYEQFFGPGTRLTVL.

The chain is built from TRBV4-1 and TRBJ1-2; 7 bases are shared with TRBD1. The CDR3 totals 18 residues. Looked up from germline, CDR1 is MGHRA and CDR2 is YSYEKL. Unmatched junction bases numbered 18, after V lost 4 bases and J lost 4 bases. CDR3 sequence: CASSPTGAYGLDSYGYTF. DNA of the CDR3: TGCGCCAGCAGCCCTACAGGGGCTTATGGCCTGGATTCCTATGGCTACACCTTC.

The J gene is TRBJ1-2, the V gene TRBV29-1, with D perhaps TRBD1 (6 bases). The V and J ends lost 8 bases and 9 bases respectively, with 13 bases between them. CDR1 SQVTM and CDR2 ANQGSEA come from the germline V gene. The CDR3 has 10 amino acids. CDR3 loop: CSLGGASYTF. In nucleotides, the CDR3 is TGCAGCCTGGGGGGGGCGAGCTACACCTTC.

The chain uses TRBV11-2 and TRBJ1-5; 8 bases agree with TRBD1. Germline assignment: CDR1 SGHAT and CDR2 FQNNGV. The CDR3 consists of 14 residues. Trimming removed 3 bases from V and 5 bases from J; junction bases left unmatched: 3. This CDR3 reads CASSLGQVDQPQHF. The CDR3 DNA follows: TGTGCCAGCAGCTTGGGACAGGTAGATCAGCCCCAGCATTTT.